The clone carrying this TCR beta chain was counted once. As yet, its antigen is unknown. CDR1 and CDR2 (germline): KGHSH, LQKENI. This CDR3 region has 12 residues. The V gene lost 5 bases and the J gene lost 8 bases, with 10 bases spanning the gap. This record belongs to a study of cytomegalovirus exposure and HLA in healthy donors. Study-wide points: Listed as cytomegalovirus-associated were about 160 TCR beta chains. Three chains linked to CMV were shown in vitro to be specific for CMV antigens. Clusters of TCRs from the first cohort tended to co-occur in the 100 to 150 validation repertoires (as a later analysis found).

Using immunoSEQ multiplex PCR, the repertoire was profiled, and TCRdb retains in-frame clones only, with some absent. The sample consists of about 73,000 clones, roughly 95% of them appearing once. Input material: PBMCs. This TCR came from a man younger than 35 in good health and CMV-seronegative. The chain recombines TRBV18 with TRBJ2-1; maybe TRBD1 (5 bases). The CDR3 reads CASSTSTDEQFF. CDR3 coding DNA: TGTGCCAGCTCAACCTCGACAGATGAGCAGTTCTTC.